The rows below give T cell receptor beta chains drawn from one sample of a study of T cells in tuberculosis. Clones were sequenced by immunoSEQ multiplex PCR, and TCRdb holds only the in-frame ones, with some missing. The sample lists about 88,000 clones, approximately 91% seen once, with over 1.5% in the top ten. The source material was CD1b-GMM tetramer-negative cells sorted from PBMCs. These receptors were obtained from an adult woman with latent tuberculosis. Each CDR3 is given with its conserved first and last residue.

CASSQVAGANTGELFF | 16 | TRBJ2-2 | TRBV4-3
CASSLGAGGVSYEQYF | 16 | TRBJ2-7 | TRBV7-2
CASSQELAGNQFF | 13 | TRBJ2-1 | TRBV14
CASSLTGDNSPLHF | 14 | TRBJ1-6 | TRBV28
CASSAWQGSSYEQYF | 15 | TRBJ2-7 | TRBV6-5
CASSPWANNEKLFF | 14 | TRBJ1-4 | TRBV27
CASSWGDGTSLFF | 13 | TRBJ2-1 | TRBV5-1
CASSLAGARYGYTF | 14 | TRBJ1-2 | TRBV7-2
CASSSGTSGGATQYF | 15 | TRBJ2-3 | TRBV13
CASSTGQGDWVTEAFF | 16 | TRBJ1-1 | TRBV5-1
CASSQDGGGGGAYGYTF | 17 | TRBJ1-2 | TRBV4-3
CSVEGGGDTQYF | 12 | TRBJ2-3 | TRBV29-1
CAISSGGSTDTQYF | 14 | TRBJ2-3 | TRBV10-3
CASSSTALDTQYF | 13 | TRBJ2-3 | TRBV7-9
CASIWTSGYNEQFF | 14 | TRBJ2-1 | TRBV2
CASSLARGGTDTQYF | 15 | TRBJ2-3 | TRBV7-2
CASSMTGGKVTEAFF | 15 | TRBJ1-1 | TRBV5-6
CASSHRTGSNEKLFF | 15 | TRBJ1-4 | TRBV5-5
CASSIELTGITSTNEKLFF | 19 | TRBJ1-4 | TRBV19
CASSMGGLARTDTQYF | 16 | TRBJ2-3 | TRBV7-8
CASAQGGPQHF | 11 | TRBJ1-5 | TRBV19
CASSVDSKETQYF | 13 | TRBJ2-5 | TRBV7-9
CASSLGGKDHRGNTIYF | 17 | TRBJ1-3 | TRBV7-2
CASRGDRVSNYGYTF | 15 | TRBJ1-2 | TRBV19
CASSFLGHSNQPQHF | 15 | TRBJ1-5 | TRBV27
CASSPRQGSYEQYF | 14 | TRBJ2-7 | TRBV11-2
CAWSPRGETQYF | 12 | TRBJ2-5 | TRBV30
CASSFEGHGLFF | 12 | TRBJ2-1 | TRBV7-9
CASSRRGRGFNEQYF | 15 | TRBJ2-7 | TRBV5-4
CASRGPTEAFF | 11 | TRBJ1-1 | TRBV28
CASSPTGDSSYEQYF | 15 | TRBJ2-7 | TRBV4-3
CASSKQGRNNNEQFF | 15 | TRBJ2-1 | TRBV27
CASGGLSEQYF | 11 | TRBJ2-7 | TRBV6-1
CASSQNSGGLKDTQYF | 16 | TRBJ2-3 | TRBV7-2
CASSYSSGGLVGELFF | 16 | TRBJ2-2 | TRBV6-5
CASSESPLAGGTDTQYF | 17 | TRBJ2-3 | TRBV10-2
CASSRGGACTF | 11 | TRBJ1-2 | TRBV6-5
CASRVTGIYGYTF | 13 | TRBJ1-2 | TRBV28
CASSRTRRGLGEQFF | 15 | TRBJ2-1 | TRBV4-2
CASSPPGNQPQHF | 13 | TRBJ1-5 | TRBV18
CASSDARGSGGFVEQYF | 17 | TRBJ2-7 | TRBV5-6
CASSLGGTGGSGQAFF | 16 | TRBJ1-1 | TRBV5-1
CASSLRGDSNQPQHF | 15 | TRBJ1-5 | TRBV5-1
CASSSQGSSGNTIYF | 15 | TRBJ1-3 | TRBV5-1
CASSKGTRDTSHEQYF | 16 | TRBJ2-7 | TRBV19
CASMAGGQEEQFF | 13 | TRBJ2-1 | TRBV2
CASRKTDNYGYTF | 13 | TRBJ1-2 | TRBV6-6
CASSPGTSDHEQYF | 14 | TRBJ2-7 | TRBV5-6
CASSFGRGQAFF | 12 | TRBJ1-1 | TRBV13
CASRRTGAEAFF | 12 | TRBJ1-1 | TRBV6-5
CARRDRISNQPQHF | 14 | TRBJ1-5 | TRBV19
CASSDSGTFYNEQFF | 15 | TRBJ2-1 | TRBV25-1
CASSWGGAANTEAFF | 15 | TRBJ1-1 | TRBV25-1
CSVDTGGRDEKLFF | 14 | TRBJ1-4 | TRBV29-1
CASSQDRGRGTEAFF | 15 | TRBJ1-1 | TRBV4-3
CASSPRDNPYEQYF | 14 | TRBJ2-7 | TRBV5-5
CASSLRAFSGGQETQYF | 17 | TRBJ2-5 | TRBV27